The 21 T cell receptor beta chains given below trace back to one sample, sequenced in a study of blood T cell repertoires in COVID-19. The assay was immunoSEQ multiplex PCR, and TCRdb's table has in-frame clones only and misses some. This sample has under 30,000 clones, with 60% to 80% found just once. The specimen was peripheral blood. The receptors stem from a woman aged 70-85 years with acute or convalescent COVID-19.

The V call is TRBV27, the J call TRBJ2-3; D is perhaps TRBD2 (6 bases). The germline gives CDR1 MNHEY, CDR2 SMNVEV (reference sequence). V lost 4 bases and J 0 bases, leaving 11 bases between the germline ends. There are 15 residues in the CDR3. The CDR3 DNA is TGTGCCAGCAGTTCTGGCGGGGCTAGCACAGATACGCAGTATTTT. It is translated as CASSSGGASTDTQYF.

The chain is built from TRBV28 and TRBJ1-6; D is undetermined. CDR1 MDHEN and CDR2 SYDVKM come from the germline V gene. CDR3 size: 12 residues. The V end lost 8 bases, the J end lost 10 bases, and 12 bases lay between the germline ends. The DNA of the CDR3 is TGTGCCAGCGGAACCGAGGCCTCACCCCTCCACTTT. Protein sequence: CASGTEASPLHF.

J is TRBJ2-3 and V is TRBV12-3 or TRBV12-4; a weak D match, TRBD2 (5 bases). V was shortened by 2 bases and J by 5 bases, with 5 bases between the two germline ends. The CDR3 covers 12 residues. Here the CDR3 DNA reads TGTGCCAGCAGTTTAAGCGGAGATACGCAGTATTTT. Protein product: CASSLSGDTQYF.

The CDR3 reads CASSHGGSNQPQHF. CDR3 DNA sequence: TGTGCCAGCTCCCATGGGGGGAGCAATCAGCCCCAGCATTTT. The rearrangement joins TRBV25-1 to TRBJ1-5; TRBD1 is a possible D gene (5 bases). V was clipped by 8 bases and J by 1 base, with 12 bases between them. This CDR3 comprises 14 residues. CDR1 is MGHDK, CDR2 SYGVNS, per germline.

The J gene is TRBJ1-1, the V gene TRBV4-1, with 7 bases lining up with TRBD1. V gave up 3 bases and J gave up 0 bases; unmatched junction bases: 13. The CDR3 runs 18 residues. Looked up from germline, CDR1 is MGHRA and CDR2 is YSYEKL. The DNA for the CDR3 is TGCGCCAGCAGCCACGAAATCAACCTTGGGACAGTGAACACTGAAGCTTTCTTT. Its protein product is CASSHEINLGTVNTEAFF.

This rearrangement joins TRBV5-1 to TRBJ2-5; D ambiguous. Trimming left V 4 bases short and J 2 bases short, with 9 bases between. The CDR3 is 13 amino acids. Germline V lookup: CDR1 SGHRS, CDR2 YFSETQ. In nucleotides, the CDR3 is TGCGCCAGCAGCCCGAGCGCACAAGAGACCCAGTACTTC. Amino acid sequence: CASSPSAQETQYF. The entire variable domain, with the rest obtained from reference TRBV5-1 and TRBJ2-5, is as follows: KAGVTQTPRYLIKTRGQQVTLSCSPISGHRSVSWYQQTPGQGLQFLFEYFSETQRNKGNFPGRFSGRQFSNSRSEMNVSTLELGDSALYLCASSPSAQETQYFGPGTRLLVL.

The rearrangement joins TRBV30 to TRBJ2-6; D might be TRBD2 (6 bases). The CDR3 sequence is 15 residues long. With 1 base removed from V and 5 bases from J, the gap between germline ends came to 12 bases. CDR1 and CDR2 (germline): GTSNPN, SVGIG (reference sequence). The DNA of the CDR3 is TGTGCCTGGAGTGGGAGGGCTGATTGGGCCAACGTCCTGACTTTC. This translates into CAWSGRADWANVLTF.

V is TRBV9 and J is TRBJ2-5; 7 bases agree with TRBD1. Germline assignment: CDR1 SGDLS and CDR2 YYNGEE. V shed 5 bases, J shed 5 bases, and the junction held 15 bases outside the gene matches. CDR3 length equals 16 residues. The CDR3 region is CASSLGGRGIRETQYF. CDR3 DNA sequence: TGTGCCAGCAGTTTAGGGGGCAGGGGGATTAGGGAGACCCAGTACTTC.

This chain uses TRBV9 with TRBJ1-5, with a possible D match to TRBD1 (6 bases). V shed 4 bases and J shed 6 bases, with 14 bases lying between them. The CDR3 consists of 14 residues. Germline V CDR1 and CDR2: SGDLS, YYNGEE. As DNA, the CDR3 is TGTGCCAGCAGCCCCCAGGGGATGGGTCAGCCCCAGCATTTT. This translates into CASSPQGMGQPQHF. The full variable domain, with the rest looked up from reference TRBV9 and TRBJ1-5, is DSGVTQTPKHLITATGQRVTLRCSPRSGDLSVYWYQQSLDQGLQFLIQYYNGEERAKGNILERFSAQQFPDLHSELNLSSLELGDSALYFCASSPQGMGQPQHFGDGTRLSIL.

The rearrangement uses TRBV10-2 and TRBJ2-7; TRBD1 might be the D (5 bases). V dropped 4 bases and J dropped 5 bases, with 18 bases sitting between them. CDR1 and CDR2 (germline): WSHSY, SAAADI. The CDR3 is 15 amino acids. CDR3 amino acids: CASSGSSQGSHEQYF. CDR3 nucleotides: TGCGCCAGCAGTGGGTCTTCTCAGGGTTCGCACGAGCAGTACTTC.

J is TRBJ2-7 and V is TRBV27, with 10 positions matching TRBD1. Losses at the gene ends were 4 bases for V and 2 bases for J; bases not matched to a gene: 8. This CDR3 spans 16 amino acids. The germline gives CDR1 MNHEY, CDR2 SMNVEV (reference sequence). Here the CDR3 reads CASSSRQGANAYEQYF. DNA of the CDR3: TGTGCCAGCAGTTCGAGACAGGGGGCGAACGCCTACGAGCAGTACTTC.

The gene calls are TRBV5-1 and TRBJ2-1, with 8 nucleotides matching TRBD2. Germline V gene sequence: CDR1 SGHRS, CDR2 YFSETQ. V shed 0 bases, J shed 6 bases, and the junction held 5 bases outside the gene matches. This CDR3 has 15 residues. The CDR3 region has the DNA TGCGCCAGCAGCTTGGGGCCTAGCGGGCGCAATGAGCAGTTCTTC. Residues: CASSLGPSGRNEQFF. The whole variable domain, remainder taken from reference TRBV5-1 and TRBJ2-1, is KAGVTQTPRYLIKTRGQQVTLSCSPISGHRSVSWYQQTPGQGLQFLFEYFSETQRNKGNFPGRFSGRQFSNSRSEMNVSTLELGDSALYLCASSLGPSGRNEQFFGPGTRLTVL.

This sequence joins TRBV6-5 and TRBJ1-2; unclear D gene. V shed 8 bases and J shed 0 bases, with 10 bases lying between them. Germline V gives CDR1 MNHEY, CDR2 SVGAGI. The CDR3 covers 13 residues. The CDR3 DNA follows: TGTGCCAGCGGCCCGGGTTCTAACTATGGCTACACCTTC. It is translated as CASGPGSNYGYTF.

The chain uses TRBV10-3 and TRBJ2-5; TRBD1 might be the D (6 bases). Trimming cost V 0 bases and J 6 bases, with 17 bases left between them. The CDR3 length is 16 residues. Germline loops: CDR1 ENHRY, CDR2 SYGVKD. The CDR3 protein is CAISESIGGTLKTQYF. CDR3 coding DNA: TGTGCCATCAGTGAGTCGATTGGGGGCACGCTGAAGACCCAGTACTTC.

The chain couples TRBV27 to TRBJ2-5; possibly TRBD1 for D (6 bases). CDR1 and CDR2 (germline): MNHEY, SMNVEV (reference sequence). Trimming cost V 5 bases and J 5 bases, with 18 bases left between them. This CDR3 comprises 15 residues. CDR3 DNA: TGTGCCAGCAGTAAAAATGGGGGCCGCCGGGAGACCCAGTACTTC. It is translated as CASSKNGGRRETQYF.

The genes are TRBV24-1 and TRBJ2-1; possibly TRBD1 for D (6 bases). CDR1 KGHDR and CDR2 SFDVKD come from the germline V gene. The V end lost 3 bases, the J end lost 0 bases, and 14 bases lay between the germline ends. There are 17 residues in the CDR3. The CDR3 DNA is TGTGCCACCAGTGATCCTCGACAGGACCGCTCCTACAATGAGCAGTTCTTC. Translation: CATSDPRQDRSYNEQFF.

The chain couples TRBV7-9 to TRBJ2-2; TRBD1 matches 9 bases. The germline V gene encodes CDR1 SEHNR and CDR2 FQNEAQ (reference sequence). J was trimmed by 5 bases and V by 5 bases; bases with no gene match: 9. The CDR3 is 16 amino acids. The CDR3 protein is CASSPLGQGRTGELFF. The DNA of the CDR3 is TGTGCCAGCAGCCCACTGGGACAGGGCCGGACCGGGGAGCTGTTTTTT. The full variable domain, rest sourced from reference TRBV7-9 and TRBJ2-2, is DTGVSQNPRHKITKRGQNVTFRCDPISEHNRLYWYRQTLGQGPEFLTYFQNEAQLEKSRLLSDRFSAERPKGSFSTLEIQRTEQGDSAMYLCASSPLGQGRTGELFFGEGSRLTVL.

V and J are TRBV20-1 and TRBJ1-4; 8 bases are shared with TRBD1. Germline V CDR1 and CDR2: DFQATT, SNEGSKA (reference sequence). J gave up 8 bases and V 3 bases, and 8 bases lay outside the gene matches. The CDR3 totals 14 residues. CDR3 in amino acids: CSASTGGIQEKLFF. The CDR3 DNA is TGCAGTGCTAGTACAGGGGGAATTCAAGAAAAACTGTTTTTT.

Within the sample, this clone is medium-sized. The V and J genes are TRBV18 and TRBJ2-7; 7 positions match TRBD1. This CDR3 is 14 amino acids long. Germline trimming cut 4 bases from V and 4 bases from J; bases unmatched to any gene: 7. Germline CDR1 reads KGHSH; CDR2 reads LQKENI. CDR3 sequence reads: CASSRRDRLYEQYF. DNA for the CDR3: TGTGCCAGCTCACGTCGGGACAGATTATACGAGCAGTACTTC.

As DNA, the CDR3 is TGCGCCAGCAGCCAAGCCGTAACAGGAACTTCTGGAAACACCATATATTTT. As protein: CASSQAVTGTSGNTIYF. V gene TRBV4-3 combines with J gene TRBJ1-3; D might be TRBD1 (5 bases). CDR1 and CDR2 (germline): LGHNA, YSLEER. The CDR3 is made up of 17 amino acids. Trimming removed 1 base from V and 1 base from J, with 14 bases in between.

The chain recombines TRBV11-2 with TRBJ2-7, with TRBD1 matching 8 bases. The germline V gene has CDR1 SGHAT and CDR2 FQNNGV. V dropped 1 base and J dropped 3; count of bases not matched to a gene: 2. CDR3 length: 14 amino acids. Written as DNA, the CDR3 is TGTGCCAGCAGCTTAGGGACAGGGTTCTACGAGCAGTACTTC. The encoded protein is CASSLGTGFYEQYF.